This record concerns one TCR beta chain sequence. These data belong to a study of T cell repertoires in cytomegalovirus infection. Each CDR3 protein is one row after TCRdb ran MiXCR on the reads. The sample yields some 390,000 distinct CDR3 sequences, over 15% seen once. CDR1 MDHEN and CDR2 SYDVKM come from the germline V gene. Trimming removed 3 bases from V and 5 bases from J; junction bases left unmatched: 9. The CDR3 consists of 15 residues. The TCR comes from a human donor in good health (CMV status not recorded). Some clones in this sample may be carry-over from other donors' samples. The chain is built from TRBV28 and TRBJ2-5; TRBD1 agrees at 7 bases. The sequencing input was PBMCs. This CDR3 is CASSFRGTGVETQYF. For the CDR3, the DNA is TGTGCCAGCAGTTTCCGCGGAACAGGGGTTGAGACCCAGTACTTC. Full variable domain (missing parts from reference TRBV28 and TRBJ2-5): DVKVTQSSRYLVKRTGEKVFLECVQDMDHENMFWYRQDPGLGLRLIYFSYDVKMKEKGDIPEGYSVSREKKERFSLILESASTNQTSMYLCASSFRGTGVETQYFGPGTRLLVL.